The source of this TCR beta chain is a study of post-analysis software for immune sequencing data. Study-wide points: Those with multiple sclerosis, the patient group, showed significantly lower normalized Chao1 diversity than controls. Roughly 5 TRBV segments (TRBV5-6, TRBV5-1 and TRBV20-1 among them) occurred more frequently in patients than in controls.

The CDR3 spans 19 residues. Germline V CDR1 and CDR2: SGHTA, FQGNSA. Prepared TCR beta cDNA libraries contained unique molecular identifiers. TCRdb reprocessed the PCR reads via MiXCR and lists one record per CDR3 protein. Of about 380,000 distinct CDR3 sequences in the sample, around a third were seen once. Comment on this clonotype: What it recognizes is unknown.

This chain connects TRBV7-2 to TRBJ2-7, with TRBD2 as a possible D gene (6 bases). Gene TRBJ2-5 matches the end of the DNA better, so the J call may be wrong. The clonotype comes from a girl aged 5-17 years with multiple sclerosis. Sequences were obtained from blood. CDR3 loop: CASSPRYPGLAQGGETQYF. For the CDR3, the DNA is TGTGCCAGCAGCCCAAGATATCCCGGCCTGGCTCAGGGAGGAGAGACCCAGTACTTC.